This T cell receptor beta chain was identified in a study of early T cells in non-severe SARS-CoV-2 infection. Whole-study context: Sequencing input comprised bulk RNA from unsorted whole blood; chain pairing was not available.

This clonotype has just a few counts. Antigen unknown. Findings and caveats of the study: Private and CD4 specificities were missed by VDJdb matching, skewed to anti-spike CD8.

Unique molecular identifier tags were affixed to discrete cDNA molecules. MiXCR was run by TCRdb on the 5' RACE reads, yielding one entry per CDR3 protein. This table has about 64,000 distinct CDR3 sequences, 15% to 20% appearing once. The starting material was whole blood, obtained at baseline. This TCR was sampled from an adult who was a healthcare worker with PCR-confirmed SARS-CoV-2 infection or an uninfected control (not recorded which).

Written as DNA, the CDR3 is TGTGCCAGCTCACCACAACAGGGAGAGACCCAGTACTTC. Translation gives CASSPQQGETQYF. This chain connects TRBV18 to TRBJ2-5, with D perhaps matching TRBD1 (6 bases). The ends were cut back, 1 base at V and 4 bases at J, with 7 bases in the middle. CDR1 is KGHSH and CDR2 is LQKENI in the germline V gene. The CDR3 spans 13 residues. Based on the CDR3 plus reference TRBV18 and TRBJ2-5, the full variable domain is NAGVMQNPRHLVRRRGQEARLRCSPMKGHSHVYWYRQLPEEGLKFMVYLQKENIIDESGMPKERFSAEFPKEGPSILRIQQVVRGDSAAYFCASSPQQGETQYFGPGTRLLVL.